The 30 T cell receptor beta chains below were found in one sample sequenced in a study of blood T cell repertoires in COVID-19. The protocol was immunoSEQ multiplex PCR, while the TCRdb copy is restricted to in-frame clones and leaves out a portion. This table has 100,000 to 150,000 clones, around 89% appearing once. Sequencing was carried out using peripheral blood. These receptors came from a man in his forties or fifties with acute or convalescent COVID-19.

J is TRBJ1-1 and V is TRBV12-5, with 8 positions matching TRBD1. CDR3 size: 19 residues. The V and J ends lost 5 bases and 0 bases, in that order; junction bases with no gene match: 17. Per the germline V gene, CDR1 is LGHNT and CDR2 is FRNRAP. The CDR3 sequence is CASGPSPDRDLLMNTEAFF. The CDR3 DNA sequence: TGTGCTAGTGGTCCTTCCCCGGACAGGGACTTATTAATGAACACTGAAGCTTTCTTT.

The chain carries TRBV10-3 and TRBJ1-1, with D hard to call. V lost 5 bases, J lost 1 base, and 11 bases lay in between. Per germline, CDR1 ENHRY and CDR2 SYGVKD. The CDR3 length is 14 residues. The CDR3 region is CAISQRGGNTEAFF. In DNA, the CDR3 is TGTGCCATCAGTCAACGAGGCGGGAACACTGAAGCTTTCTTT.

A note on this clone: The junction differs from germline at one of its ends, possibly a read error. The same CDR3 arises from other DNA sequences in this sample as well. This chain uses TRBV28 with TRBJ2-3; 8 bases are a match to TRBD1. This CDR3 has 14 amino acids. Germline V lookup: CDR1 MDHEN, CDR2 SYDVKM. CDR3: CASSSGQGSDTQYF. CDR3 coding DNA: TGTGCCAGCAGTTCCGGACAGGGATCGGATACGCAATATTTT.

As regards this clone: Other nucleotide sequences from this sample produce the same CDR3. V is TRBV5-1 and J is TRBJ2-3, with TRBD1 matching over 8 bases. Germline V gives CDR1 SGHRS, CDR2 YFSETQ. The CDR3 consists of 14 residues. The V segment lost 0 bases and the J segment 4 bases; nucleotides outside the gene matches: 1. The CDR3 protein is CASSLGQGSDTQYF. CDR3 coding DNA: TGCGCCAGCAGCTTGGGACAGGGGTCAGATACGCAGTATTTT. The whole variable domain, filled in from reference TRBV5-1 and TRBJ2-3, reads KAGVTQTPRYLIKTRGQQVTLSCSPISGHRSVSWYQQTPGQGLQFLFEYFSETQRNKGNFPGRFSGRQFSNSRSEMNVSTLELGDSALYLCASSLGQGSDTQYFGPGTRLTVL.

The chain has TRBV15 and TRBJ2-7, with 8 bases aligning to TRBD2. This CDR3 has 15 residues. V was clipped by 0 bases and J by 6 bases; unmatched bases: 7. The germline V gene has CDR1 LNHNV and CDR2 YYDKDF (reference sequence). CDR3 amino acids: CATSRDWREDSEQYF. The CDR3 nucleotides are TGTGCCACCAGCAGAGATTGGCGGGAGGATAGCGAGCAGTACTTC. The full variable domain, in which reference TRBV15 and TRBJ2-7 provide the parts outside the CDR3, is DAMVIQNPRYQVTQFGKPVTLSCSQTLNHNVMYWYQQKSSQAPKLLFHYYDKDFNNEADTPDNFQSRRPNTSFCFLDIRSPGLGDTAMYLCATSRDWREDSEQYFGPGTRLTVT.

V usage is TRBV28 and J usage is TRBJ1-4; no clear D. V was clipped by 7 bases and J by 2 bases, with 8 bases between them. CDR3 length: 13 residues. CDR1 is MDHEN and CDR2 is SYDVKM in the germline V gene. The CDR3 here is CASTYSTNEKLFF. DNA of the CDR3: TGTGCCAGCACTTACTCTACTAATGAAAAACTGTTTTTT.

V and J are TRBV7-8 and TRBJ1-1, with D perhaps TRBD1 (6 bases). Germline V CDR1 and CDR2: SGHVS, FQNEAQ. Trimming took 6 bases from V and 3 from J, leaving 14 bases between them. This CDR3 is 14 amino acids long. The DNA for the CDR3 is TGTGCCAGCAGTTACAGGGCAGGGTACACTGAAGCTTTCTTT. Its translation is CASSYRAGYTEAFF.

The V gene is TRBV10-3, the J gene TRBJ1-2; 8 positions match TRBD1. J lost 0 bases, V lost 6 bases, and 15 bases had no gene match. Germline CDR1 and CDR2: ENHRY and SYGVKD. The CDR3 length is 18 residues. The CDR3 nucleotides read TGTGCCATCAGCGCTCGTTTCGGGACAGGATCCGCTAACTATGGCTACACCTTC. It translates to CAISARFGTGSANYGYTF.

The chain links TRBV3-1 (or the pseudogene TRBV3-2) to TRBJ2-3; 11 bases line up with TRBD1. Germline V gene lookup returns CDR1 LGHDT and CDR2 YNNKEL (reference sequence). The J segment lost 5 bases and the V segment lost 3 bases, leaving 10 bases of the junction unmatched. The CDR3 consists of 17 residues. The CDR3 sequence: CASSHYFAGTGGDTQYF. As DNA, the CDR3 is TGTGCCAGCAGCCACTATTTCGCCGGGACAGGGGGAGATACGCAGTATTTT.

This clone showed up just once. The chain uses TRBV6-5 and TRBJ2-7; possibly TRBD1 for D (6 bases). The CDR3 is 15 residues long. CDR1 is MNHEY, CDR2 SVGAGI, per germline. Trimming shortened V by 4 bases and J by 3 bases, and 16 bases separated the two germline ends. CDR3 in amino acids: CASSSNPGQSYEQYF. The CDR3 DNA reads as TGTGCCAGCAGTTCAAACCCCGGACAGAGCTACGAGCAGTACTTC.

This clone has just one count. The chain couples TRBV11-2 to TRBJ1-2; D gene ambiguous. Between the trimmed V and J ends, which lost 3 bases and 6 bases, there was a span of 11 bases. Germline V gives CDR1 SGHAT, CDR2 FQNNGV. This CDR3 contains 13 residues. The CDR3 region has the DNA TGTGCCAGCAGCTTGGGAGGCCGGAATGGCTACACCTTC. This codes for CASSLGGRNGYTF.

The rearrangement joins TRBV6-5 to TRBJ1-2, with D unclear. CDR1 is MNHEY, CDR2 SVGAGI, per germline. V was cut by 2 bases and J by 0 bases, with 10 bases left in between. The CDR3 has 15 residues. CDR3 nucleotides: TGTGCCAGCAGTTACGGGCAGAATGCTAACTATGGCTACACCTTC. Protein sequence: CASSYGQNANYGYTF.

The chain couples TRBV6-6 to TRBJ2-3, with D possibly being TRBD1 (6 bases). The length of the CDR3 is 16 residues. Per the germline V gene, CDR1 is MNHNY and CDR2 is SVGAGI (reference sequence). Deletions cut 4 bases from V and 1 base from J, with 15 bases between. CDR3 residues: CASSWPLGAGTDTQYF. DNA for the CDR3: TGTGCCAGCAGTTGGCCCTTGGGGGCTGGCACAGATACGCAGTATTTT.

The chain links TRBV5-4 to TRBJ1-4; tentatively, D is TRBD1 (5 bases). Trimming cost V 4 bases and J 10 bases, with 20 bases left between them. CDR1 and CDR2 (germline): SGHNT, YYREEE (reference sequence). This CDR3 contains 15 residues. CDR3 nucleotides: TGTGCCAGCAGCCCCGGAGCGGGGGAAACAGGAAAACTGTTTTTT. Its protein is CASSPGAGETGKLFF.

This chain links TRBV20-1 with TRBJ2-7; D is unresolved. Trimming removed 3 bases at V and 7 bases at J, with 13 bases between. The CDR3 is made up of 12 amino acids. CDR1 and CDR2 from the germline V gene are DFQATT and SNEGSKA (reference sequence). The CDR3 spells CSASESRREQYF. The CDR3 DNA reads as TGCAGTGCTAGTGAGTCTAGAAGGGAGCAGTACTTC.

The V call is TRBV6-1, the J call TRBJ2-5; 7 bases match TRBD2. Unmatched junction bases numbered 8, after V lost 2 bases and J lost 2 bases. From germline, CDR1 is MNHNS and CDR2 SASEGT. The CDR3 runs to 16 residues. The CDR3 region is CASSESGAGLQETQYF. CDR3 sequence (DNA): TGTGCCAGCAGTGAAAGCGGGGCAGGGTTACAAGAGACCCAGTACTTC.

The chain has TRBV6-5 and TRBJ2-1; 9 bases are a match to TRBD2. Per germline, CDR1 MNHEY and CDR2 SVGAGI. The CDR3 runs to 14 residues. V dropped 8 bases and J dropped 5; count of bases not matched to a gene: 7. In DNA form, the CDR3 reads TGTGCCAGCTCTTCTAGCGGGGTCAACAATGAGCAGTTCTTC. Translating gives CASSSSGVNNEQFF.

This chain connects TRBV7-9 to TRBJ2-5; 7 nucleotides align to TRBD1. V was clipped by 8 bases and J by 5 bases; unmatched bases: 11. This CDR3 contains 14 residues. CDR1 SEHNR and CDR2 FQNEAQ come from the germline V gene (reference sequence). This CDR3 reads CASASKGGSETQYF. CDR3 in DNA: TGTGCCAGCGCCAGCAAAGGGGGCTCGGAGACCCAGTACTTC. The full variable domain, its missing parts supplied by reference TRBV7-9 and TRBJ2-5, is DTGVSQNPRHKITKRGQNVTFRCDPISEHNRLYWYRQTLGQGPEFLTYFQNEAQLEKSRLLSDRFSAERPKGSFSTLEIQRTEQGDSAMYLCASASKGGSETQYFGPGTRLLVL.

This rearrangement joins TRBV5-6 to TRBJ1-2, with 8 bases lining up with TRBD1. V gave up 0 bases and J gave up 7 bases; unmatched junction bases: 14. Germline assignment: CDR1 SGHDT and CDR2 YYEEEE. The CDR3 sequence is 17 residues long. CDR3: CASSLVGGRQGYRGYTF. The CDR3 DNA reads TGTGCCAGCAGCTTGGTAGGCGGGAGACAGGGGTACCGTGGCTACACCTTC.

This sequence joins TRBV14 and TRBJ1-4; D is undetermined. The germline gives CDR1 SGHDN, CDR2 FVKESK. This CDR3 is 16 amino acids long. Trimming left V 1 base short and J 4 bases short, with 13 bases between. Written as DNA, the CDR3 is TGTGCCAGCAGCCAAGCTATCGCCCCCATTAATGAAAAACTGTTTTTT. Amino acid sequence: CASSQAIAPINEKLFF.

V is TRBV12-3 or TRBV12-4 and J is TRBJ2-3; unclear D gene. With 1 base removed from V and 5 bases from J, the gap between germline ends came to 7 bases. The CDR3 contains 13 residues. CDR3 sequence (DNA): TGTGCCAGCAGTTTAGACAGAAGAGATACGCAGTATTTT. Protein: CASSLDRRDTQYF.

The CDR3 protein is CASSLTGSVETQYF. Written as DNA, the CDR3 is TGTGCCAGCAGTTTAACAGGTTCGGTGGAGACCCAGTACTTC. The chain is built from TRBV2 and TRBJ2-5; D is possibly TRBD1 (5 bases). V lost 5 bases and J lost 5, with 15 bases in between. CDR1 SNHLY and CDR2 FYNNEI come from the germline V gene. The CDR3 sequence is 14 residues long.

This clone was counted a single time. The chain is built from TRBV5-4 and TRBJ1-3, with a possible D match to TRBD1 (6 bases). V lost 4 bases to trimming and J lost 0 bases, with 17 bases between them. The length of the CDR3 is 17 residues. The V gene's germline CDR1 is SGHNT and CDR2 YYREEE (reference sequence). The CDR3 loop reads CASSTYTGPISGNTIYF. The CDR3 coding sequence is TGTGCCAGCAGCACTTACACAGGGCCTATCTCTGGAAACACCATATATTTT.

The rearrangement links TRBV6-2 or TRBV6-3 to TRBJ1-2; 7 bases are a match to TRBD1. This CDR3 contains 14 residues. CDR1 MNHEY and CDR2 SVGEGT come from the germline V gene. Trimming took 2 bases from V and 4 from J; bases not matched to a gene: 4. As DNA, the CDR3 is TGTGCCAGCAGTTACAGGGGGCAGGGCTATGGCTACACCTTC. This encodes CASSYRGQGYGYTF.

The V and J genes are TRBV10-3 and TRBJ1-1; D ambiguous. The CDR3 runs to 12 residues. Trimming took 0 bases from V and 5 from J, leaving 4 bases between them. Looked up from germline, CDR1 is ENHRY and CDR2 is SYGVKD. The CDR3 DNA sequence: TGTGCCATCAGTGAGTCATCTACTGAAGCTTTCTTT. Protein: CAISESSTEAFF.

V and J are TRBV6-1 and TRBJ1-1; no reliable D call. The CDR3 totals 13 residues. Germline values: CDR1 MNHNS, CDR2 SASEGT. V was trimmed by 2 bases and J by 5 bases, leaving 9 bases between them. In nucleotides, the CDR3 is TGTGCCAGCAGTGAAATTCCTTTGACTGAAGCTTTCTTT. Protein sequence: CASSEIPLTEAFF.

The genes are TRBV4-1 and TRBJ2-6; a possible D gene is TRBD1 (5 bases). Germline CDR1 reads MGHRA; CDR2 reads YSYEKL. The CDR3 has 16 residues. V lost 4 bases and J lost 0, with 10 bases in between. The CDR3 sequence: CASSLKTGSGANVLTF. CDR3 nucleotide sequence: TGCGCCAGCAGCCTCAAAACAGGCTCTGGGGCCAACGTCCTGACTTTC.

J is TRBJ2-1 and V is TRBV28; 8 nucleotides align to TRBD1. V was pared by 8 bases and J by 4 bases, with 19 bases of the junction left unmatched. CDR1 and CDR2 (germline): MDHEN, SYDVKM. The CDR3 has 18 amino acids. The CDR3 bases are TGTGCCAGCCCCGACTCTCTGACAGGGGCCTCGATATACAATGAGCAGTTCTTC. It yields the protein CASPDSLTGASIYNEQFF.

The CDR3 spells CASSPLDSTDTQYF. The CDR3 DNA sequence: TGTGCCAGCTCACCGTTAGATAGCACAGATACGCAGTATTTT. V is TRBV18 and J is TRBJ2-3; D is undetermined. Trimming pared 3 bases from V and 0 bases from J, leaving 7 bases between. The germline V gene encodes CDR1 KGHSH and CDR2 LQKENI. The CDR3 is made up of 14 amino acids.

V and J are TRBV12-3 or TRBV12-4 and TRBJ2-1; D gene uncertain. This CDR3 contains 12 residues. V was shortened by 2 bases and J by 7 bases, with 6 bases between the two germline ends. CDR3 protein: CASSLFGNEQFF. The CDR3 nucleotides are TGTGCCAGCAGTTTATTCGGGAATGAGCAGTTCTTC.